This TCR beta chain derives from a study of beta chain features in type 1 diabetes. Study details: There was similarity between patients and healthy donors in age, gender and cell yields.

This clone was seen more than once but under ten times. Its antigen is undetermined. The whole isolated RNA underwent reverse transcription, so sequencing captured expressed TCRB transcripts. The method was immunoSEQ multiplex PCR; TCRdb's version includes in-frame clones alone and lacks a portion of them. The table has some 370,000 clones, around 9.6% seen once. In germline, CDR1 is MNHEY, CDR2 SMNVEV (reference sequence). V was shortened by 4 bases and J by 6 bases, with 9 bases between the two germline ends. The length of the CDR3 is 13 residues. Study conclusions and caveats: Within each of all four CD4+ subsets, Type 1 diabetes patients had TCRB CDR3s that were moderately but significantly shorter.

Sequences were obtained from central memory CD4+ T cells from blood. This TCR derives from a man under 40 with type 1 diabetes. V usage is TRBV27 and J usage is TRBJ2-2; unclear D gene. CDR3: CASSSIFAGELFF. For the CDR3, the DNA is TGTGCCAGCAGTTCGATATTCGCCGGGGAGCTGTTTTTT.